This TCR beta chain emerged from a study of cytomegalovirus exposure and HLA in healthy donors. Study observations and caveats: Among immune exposure information, only CMV serostatus was available. A later analysis showed TCR association rates differing by HLA locus, peaking at DRB1 and lowest at HLA-C. Fewer N-insertions than the approximately 700-donor mean were reportedly shown by an Asian-associated ancestry cluster in a later analysis.

V shed 8 bases, J shed 0 bases, and the junction held 5 bases outside the gene matches. The germline CDR1 and CDR2 sequences are SNHLY and FYNNEI. The CDR3 covers 15 residues. The primer mix had 60 Vbeta and 13 Jbeta primers. In the study's own analysis: Unique TCR beta chains totaled some 81 million in a later count, with approximately 11 million of them shared. Repertoires were generated with immunoSEQ multiplex PCR, while TCRdb's copy carries only in-frame clones and drops some. V, J and clone size derive from that table, while D and trimming were established from the DNA sequence. The data show roughly 120,000 clones, roughly four fifths seen once. This clone was counted a few times. What it binds is unknown.

This TCR derives from a man aged 50-59 years in good health and CMV-seronegative. The sample comprised PBMCs. The chain has TRBV2 and TRBJ2-7; TRBD2 agrees at 12 bases. The CDR3: CASGGLAGTSYEQYV. For the CDR3, the DNA is TGTGCCAGCGGTGGACTAGCGGGGACCTCCTACGAGCAGTACGTC.